The next 6 T cell receptor beta chains were all read from a single sample in a study of T cells in localized non-small cell lung cancer. The protocol was immunoSEQ multiplex PCR, while the TCRdb copy is restricted to in-frame clones and leaves out a portion. The data hold about 53,000 clones, with approximately 88% observed a single time. The specimen was peripheral blood mononuclear cells, collected before any cancer treatment. These receptors all come from a man aged 35-69 years with stage III lung adenocarcinoma.

This clone was detected only once. This chain links TRBV5-1 with TRBJ2-3; D remains ambiguous. The V gene lost 6 bases and the J gene lost 4 bases, with 15 bases spanning the gap. CDR1 and CDR2 (germline): SGHRS, YFSETQ. The CDR3 is made up of 14 amino acids. Here the CDR3 DNA reads TGCGCCAGCAAGTTTCAGCGTGGCCCAGATACGCAGTATTTT. Amino acid sequence: CASKFQRGPDTQYF.

This clone was seen a single time. The V gene is TRBV27, the J gene TRBJ1-2; D remains unclear. Germline V gives CDR1 MNHEY, CDR2 SMNVEV (reference sequence). This CDR3 is 13 amino acids long. The germline V and J ends were trimmed by 5 bases and 5 bases, with 12 bases remaining between them. CDR3 residues: CASSMTGTYGYTF. CDR3 coding DNA: TGTGCCAGCAGTATGACCGGAACTTATGGCTACACCTTC.

The sample holds one count of this clone. At the DNA level, this CDR3 is encoded by other sequences in the same sample as well. The V call is TRBV10-1, the J call TRBJ2-1; 10 nucleotides align to TRBD2. The CDR3 is made up of 16 amino acids. The J segment lost 9 bases and the V segment lost 0 bases, leaving 8 bases of the junction unmatched. Germline CDR1 and CDR2: WNHNN and SYGVQD (reference sequence). The CDR3 spells CASSESRLAGVSEQFF. The CDR3, as DNA: TGCGCCAGCAGTGAGTCGCGGCTAGCGGGAGTAAGTGAGCAGTTCTTC.

This chain uses TRBV19 with TRBJ2-2; the D gene is possibly TRBD2 (5 bases). Per the germline V gene, CDR1 is LNHDA and CDR2 is SQIVND (reference sequence). With 5 bases removed from V and 7 bases from J, the gap between germline ends came to 14 bases. CDR3 size: 14 residues. The CDR3 DNA is TGTGCCAGTAGTTCGGGATTTACGGACGGGGAGCTGTTTTTT. Translation: CASSSGFTDGELFF.

This chain joins TRBV27 and TRBJ2-1; TRBD1 agrees at 7 bases. Germline CDR1 is MNHEY and CDR2 is SMNVEV (reference sequence). Trimming removed 5 bases from V and 2 bases from J; junction bases left unmatched: 9. This CDR3 contains 16 residues. The CDR3 loop reads CASSEPGQLTYNEQFF. CDR3 nucleotide sequence: TGTGCCAGCAGTGAGCCGGGACAGCTGACCTACAATGAGCAGTTCTTC.

The J gene is TRBJ1-2, the V gene TRBV27, with D possibly being TRBD1 (6 bases). Trimming pared 5 bases from V and 8 bases from J, leaving 15 bases between. This CDR3 region has 13 residues. Germline lookup yields CDR1 MNHEY and CDR2 SMNVEV (reference sequence). CDR3 DNA: TGTGCCAGCAGTATCAACAGGGTGGAGGGCTACACCTTC. This translates into CASSINRVEGYTF.